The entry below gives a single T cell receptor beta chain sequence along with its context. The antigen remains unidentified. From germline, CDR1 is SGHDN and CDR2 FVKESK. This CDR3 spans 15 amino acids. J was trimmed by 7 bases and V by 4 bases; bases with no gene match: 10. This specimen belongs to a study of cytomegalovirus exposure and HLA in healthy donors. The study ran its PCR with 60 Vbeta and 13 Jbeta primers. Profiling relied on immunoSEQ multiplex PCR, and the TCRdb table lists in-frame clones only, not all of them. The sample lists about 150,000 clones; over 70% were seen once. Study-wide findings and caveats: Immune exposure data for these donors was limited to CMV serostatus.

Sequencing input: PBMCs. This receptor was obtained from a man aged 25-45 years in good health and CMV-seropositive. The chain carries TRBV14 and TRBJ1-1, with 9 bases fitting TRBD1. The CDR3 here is CASSPLQGAAGEAFF. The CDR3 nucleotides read TGTGCCAGCAGCCCGTTACAGGGGGCGGCTGGTGAAGCTTTCTTT. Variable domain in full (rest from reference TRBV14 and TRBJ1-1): EAGVTQFPSHSVIEKGQTVTLRCDPISGHDNLYWYRRVMGKEIKFLLHFVKESKQDESGMPNNRFLAERTGGTYSTLKVQPAELEDSGVYFCASSPLQGAAGEAFFGQGTRLTVV.